The 28 T cell receptor beta chains below were found in one sample sequenced in a study of shared clonotypes between healthy human individuals. Profiling relied on immunoSEQ multiplex PCR, and the TCRdb table lists in-frame clones only, not all of them. The table lists millions of clones, 95% of them singletons. The sequenced material came from naive CD4+ T cells sorted from blood. Subset given: CD45RA+ positively selected. The receptors derive from a man aged 18 to 30 in good health.

V usage is TRBV27 and J usage is TRBJ2-7; D remains unclear. This CDR3 comprises 13 residues. Germline-derived CDR1 and CDR2 are MNHEY and SMNVEV (reference sequence). Trimming shortened V by 10 bases and J by 5 bases, and 18 bases separated the two germline ends. The CDR3 DNA sequence: TGTGCCACTTCTCCAGCGACTTCTAACGAGCAGTACTTC. Its translation is CATSPATSNEQYF.

The chain combines TRBV4-2 with TRBJ1-6; D call uncertain. V shed 3 bases and J shed 7 bases, with 13 bases lying between them. Germline CDR1 reads LGHNA; CDR2 reads YNFKEQ. This CDR3 is built from 15 residues. CDR3 sequence (DNA): TGTGCCAGCAGCCAGGTCCCTGAGGCAAATTCACCCCTCCACTTT. Protein sequence: CASSQVPEANSPLHF.

For the CDR3, the DNA is TGTGCCAGCTCACCACTCGGGCAGGGTAATGGTGGCTACACCTTC. Residues: CASSPLGQGNGGYTF. J is TRBJ1-2 and V is TRBV18; tentative D call: TRBD1 (5 bases). Trimming stripped 1 base from V and 7 bases from J, with 16 bases between. The CDR3 consists of 15 residues. Germline V CDR1 and CDR2: KGHSH, LQKENI.

This clone showed up just once. The chain combines TRBV2 with TRBJ2-1; the D is unclear. V lost 6 bases and J lost 9, with 12 bases in between. The germline V gene has CDR1 SNHLY and CDR2 FYNNEI. The CDR3 runs to 12 residues. The CDR3 bases are TGTGCCAGCAGCGCTCTAGGTAGTGAGCAGTTCTTC. Its translation is CASSALGSEQFF.

This clone has only one observation. Other DNA sequences in the sample encode the same CDR3. V is TRBV30 and J is TRBJ2-1, with 9 bases identical to TRBD1. The germline V gene encodes CDR1 GTSNPN and CDR2 SVGIG (reference sequence). This CDR3 has 15 amino acids. After removal of 1 base from V and 2 bases from J, the junction contained 3 bases not matched to a gene. CDR3 sequence (DNA): TGTGCCTGGAGTGCCGGGACAGGGACCTACAATGAGCAGTTCTTC. Its translation is CAWSAGTGTYNEQFF.

The J gene is TRBJ1-1, the V gene TRBV6-1, with 8 bases aligning to TRBD1. Germline loops: CDR1 MNHNS, CDR2 SASEGT. The V segment lost 7 bases and the J segment 9 bases; nucleotides outside the gene matches: 4. CDR3 length: 11 amino acids. CDR3 nucleotide sequence: TGTGCCAGCATCCAGGGGGCCAAAGCTTTCTTT. Translating gives CASIQGAKAFF.

This chain uses TRBV5-1 with TRBJ2-7; possible D gene TRBD2, 5 bases. Trimming removed 3 bases at V and 6 bases at J, with 16 bases between. Germline assignment: CDR1 SGHRS and CDR2 YFSETQ. The CDR3 runs 14 residues. Here the CDR3 reads CASSSEAGPTEQYF. CDR3 nucleotides: TGCGCCAGCAGCTCGGAGGCAGGCCCGACCGAGCAGTACTTC.

The chain links TRBV7-8 to TRBJ2-7, with TRBD2 as a possible D gene (5 bases). CDR3 length equals 11 residues. V was shortened by 6 bases and J by 9 bases, with 12 bases between the two germline ends. From germline, CDR1 is SGHVS and CDR2 FQNEAQ. The CDR3 spells CASSDSGWQYF. CDR3 in DNA: TGTGCCAGCAGTGATTCGGGATGGCAGTACTTC.

The chain has TRBV30 and TRBJ2-7; D remains ambiguous. Germline-derived CDR1 and CDR2 are GTSNPN and SVGIG (reference sequence). Trimming cost V 3 bases and J 3 bases, with 6 bases left between them. The CDR3 has 11 residues. The CDR3 nucleotides read TGTGCCTGGAGGGGGAACTACGAGCAGTACTTC. This sequence encodes CAWRGNYEQYF.

This clone was seen a handful of times. The chain is built from TRBV5-6 and TRBJ2-3; 10 nucleotides line up with TRBD2. V lost 5 bases and J lost 4; bases outside the gene matches: 7. The CDR3 totals 15 residues. Per the germline V gene, CDR1 is SGHDT and CDR2 is YYEEEE. The CDR3 protein is CASRFGTSDADTQYF. The CDR3 nucleotides are TGTGCCAGCAGATTCGGGACTAGCGACGCAGATACGCAGTATTTT. Based on the CDR3 plus reference TRBV5-6 and TRBJ2-3, the full variable domain is DAGVTQSPTHLIKTRGQQVTLRCSPKSGHDTVSWYQQALGQGPQFIFQYYEEEERQRGNFPDRFSGHQFPNYSSELNVNALLLGDSALYLCASRFGTSDADTQYFGPGTRLTVL.

The rearrangement uses TRBV27 and TRBJ1-6; TRBD1 matches at 9 bases. Germline V gene sequence: CDR1 MNHEY, CDR2 SMNVEV (reference sequence). The trim removed 3 bases at V and 7 bases at J, leaving 7 bases unmatched. There are 16 residues in the CDR3. The CDR3 nucleotides read TGTGCCAGCAGTTTGGGGACAGGGCGGCGGAATTCACCCCTCCACTTT. This codes for CASSLGTGRRNSPLHF.

This rearrangement joins TRBV18 to TRBJ2-2, with a tentative D call TRBD1 (6 bases). The germline V and J ends were trimmed by 6 bases and 7 bases, with 21 bases remaining between them. CDR3 size: 16 residues. The germline V gene encodes CDR1 KGHSH and CDR2 LQKENI. The CDR3 is CASSRQRTEIIGELFF. The DNA for the CDR3 is TGTGCCAGCTCCCGCCAAAGGACAGAGATAATCGGGGAGCTGTTTTTT.

The V and J genes are TRBV6-7 and TRBJ2-7, with D tentatively TRBD2 (6 bases). TRBV6-7 counts as an open reading frame of uncertain function. The CDR3 is 18 residues long. Trimming took 9 bases from V and 6 from J, leaving 33 bases between them. CDR3 sequence (DNA): TGTGCCAGAATCCCCGCGGGACCGTTACTTGGGGCCGGTCTCGAGCAGTACTTC. Translated: CARIPAGPLLGAGLEQYF.

The rearrangement uses TRBV20-1 and TRBJ2-1; TRBD2 might be the D (5 bases). Germline V CDR1 and CDR2: DFQATT, SNEGSKA (reference sequence). The CDR3 sequence is 10 residues long. V was pared by 3 bases and J by 13 bases, with 10 bases between. CDR3 loop: CSASPGVQFF. CDR3 coding DNA: TGCAGTGCTAGCCCCGGGGTTCAGTTCTTC.

The DNA for the CDR3 is TGTGCCAGCAGCGGGACTAGCGGGAGGGGAGAGACCCAGTACTTC. Amino acid sequence: CASSGTSGRGETQYF. This rearrangement joins TRBV5-6 to TRBJ2-5; 16 bases match TRBD2. From germline, CDR1 is SGHDT and CDR2 YYEEEE. V was clipped by 4 bases and J by 4 bases; unmatched bases: 1. CDR3 length equals 15 residues.

This chain links TRBV2 with TRBJ1-2, with TRBD1 identical over 8 bases. Germline loops: CDR1 SNHLY, CDR2 FYNNEI. This CDR3 is 15 amino acids long. The CDR3 DNA sequence: TGTTCAAGAAATAGGCCGCAGGGGGCCAACTATGGCTACACCTTC. Protein product: CSRNRPQGANYGYTF.

The chain has TRBV4-3 and TRBJ2-1; D ambiguous. Germline V gives CDR1 LGHNA, CDR2 YSLEER. V dropped 2 bases and J dropped 0 bases, with 8 bases sitting between them. This CDR3 region has 15 residues. CDR3 region: CASSQSKSSYNEQFF. CDR3 in DNA: TGCGCCAGCAGCCAATCAAAATCCTCCTACAATGAGCAGTTCTTC.

The chain is built from TRBV6-1 and TRBJ1-6, with D uncertain. There are 15 residues in the CDR3. Germline-derived CDR1 and CDR2 are MNHNS and SASEGT. Trimming stripped 3 bases from V and 0 bases from J, with 6 bases between. CDR3 sequence reads: CASSDIISYNSPLHF. The CDR3 DNA is TGTGCCAGCAGTGATATAATCTCCTATAATTCACCCCTCCACTTT.

The chain couples TRBV4-1 to TRBJ1-4; D not resolved. This CDR3 comprises 15 residues. CDR1 is MGHRA and CDR2 is YSYEKL in the germline V gene. Trimming removed 0 bases at V and 0 bases at J, with 5 bases between. The DNA of the CDR3 is TGCGCCAGCAGCCAAGAAACGGCAACTAATGAAAAACTGTTTTTT. This codes for CASSQETATNEKLFF.

This chain links TRBV10-2 with TRBJ2-7; 10 bases are shared with TRBD2. Germline V CDR1 and CDR2: WSHSY, SAAADI. The CDR3 runs to 16 residues. With 1 base clipped from V and 2 bases from J, the junction kept 5 bases outside the gene matches. The CDR3 spells CASSELSSGGTYEQYF. The CDR3, as DNA: TGCGCCAGCAGTGAGTTAAGTAGCGGGGGGACCTACGAGCAGTACTTC.

This rearrangement joins TRBV6-1 to TRBJ1-2; TRBD1 might be the D (6 bases). Germline assignment: CDR1 MNHNS and CDR2 SASEGT. The ends were cut back, 1 base at V and 2 bases at J, with 14 bases in the middle. The CDR3 is 16 amino acids. The CDR3 DNA is TGTGCCAGCAGTGAAGACGTCCGGACAGAAAACTATGGCTACACCTTC. Amino acids: CASSEDVRTENYGYTF.

This chain joins TRBV28 and TRBJ1-1; no firm D call. This CDR3 contains 13 residues. Trimming removed 4 bases at V and 8 bases at J, with 14 bases between. The germline CDR1 and CDR2 sequences are MDHEN and SYDVKM. CDR3 amino acids: CASSSAGRGEAFF. As DNA, the CDR3 is TGTGCCAGCAGTTCCGCTGGACGGGGAGAAGCTTTCTTT. The complete variable domain, with remaining parts taken from reference TRBV28 and TRBJ1-1, reads DVKVTQSSRYLVKRTGEKVFLECVQDMDHENMFWYRQDPGLGLRLIYFSYDVKMKEKGDIPEGYSVSREKKERFSLILESASTNQTSMYLCASSSAGRGEAFFGQGTRLTVV.

The rearrangement uses TRBV6-1 and TRBJ2-7; D ambiguous. Trimming left V 2 bases short and J 0 bases short, with 11 bases between. The CDR3 loop spans 15 amino acids. Germline V gives CDR1 MNHNS, CDR2 SASEGT. The CDR3 is CASSENQRASYEQYF. The CDR3 nucleotides are TGTGCCAGCAGTGAAAATCAGAGAGCCTCCTACGAGCAGTACTTC.

The chain is built from TRBV9 and TRBJ2-3; no definite D call. The CDR3 sequence is 13 residues long. Germline CDR1 and CDR2: SGDLS and YYNGEE. V was cut by 0 bases and J by 2 bases, with 4 bases left in between. CDR3 amino acids: CASSVGITDTQYF. The CDR3 DNA reads as TGTGCCAGCAGCGTAGGGATCACAGATACGCAGTATTTT.

The rearrangement links TRBV6-1 to TRBJ1-6; D is unclear. Trimming stripped 4 bases from V and 9 bases from J, with 7 bases between. CDR1 is MNHNS, CDR2 SASEGT, per germline. The CDR3 is made up of 12 amino acids. The CDR3 DNA sequence: TGTGCCAGCAGTGTTTCAGGTTCACCCCTCCACTTT. It translates to CASSVSGSPLHF.

The gene calls are TRBV18 and TRBJ1-1; 10 positions match TRBD1. The V gene end was trimmed by 5 bases and the J gene end by 0 bases; junction bases not matched to a gene: 6. The CDR3 consists of 16 residues. CDR1 and CDR2 from the germline V gene are KGHSH and LQKENI. The CDR3 protein is CASSSTGTGVNTEAFF. In DNA form, the CDR3 reads TGTGCCAGCTCATCCACCGGGACAGGGGTGAACACTGAAGCTTTCTTT. The full variable domain, in which reference TRBV18 and TRBJ1-1 provide the parts outside the CDR3, is NAGVMQNPRHLVRRRGQEARLRCSPMKGHSHVYWYRQLPEEGLKFMVYLQKENIIDESGMPKERFSAEFPKEGPSILRIQQVVRGDSAAYFCASSSTGTGVNTEAFFGQGTRLTVV.

V and J are TRBV10-3 and TRBJ2-2; 8 nucleotides align to TRBD2. The V and J ends lost 0 bases and 9 bases, in that order; junction bases with no gene match: 6. The CDR3 contains 15 residues. Germline values: CDR1 ENHRY, CDR2 SYGVKD. The chain's CDR3 is CAISESREGPRELFF. Here the CDR3 DNA reads TGTGCCATCAGTGAGTCTCGGGAGGGCCCCAGGGAGCTGTTTTTT.

V usage is TRBV5-1 and J usage is TRBJ2-2, with 7 positions matching TRBD1. Germline loops: CDR1 SGHRS, CDR2 YFSETQ. Losses at the gene ends were 3 bases for V and 1 base for J; bases not matched to a gene: 0. CDR3 length: 14 amino acids. Written as DNA, the CDR3 is TGCGCCAGCAGCTGGGACAGGAACACCGGGGAGCTGTTTTTT. It specifies CASSWDRNTGELFF.